This T cell receptor (beta chain) was recovered during a study of blood T cell repertoires in COVID-19 (dated by TCRdb to 2018 to 2021). Study-level background: The collaborator samples originated in the United States, Italy and Spain and spanned the acute and convalescent phases of COVID-19. HLA class I and class II types, where available, came from metadata supplied by the sample provider rather than from assay-based typing. The material from the prospective study consisted of cDNA or gDNA derived from T cells, B-cell-depleted T cells, or PBMCs. Samples were obtained from the ongoing ImmuneRACE study (first 160 participants) and from approximately 1,200 subjects provided by 6 global collaborators. The repertoires were released in a freely available public database intended as a resource for research on the immune response to SARS-CoV-2. The dataset comprised deeply sampled blood TCRbeta repertoires from subjects exposed to, actively infected with, or recovered from COVID-19. Nearly every sample came with metadata listing a de-identified subject ID, COVID-19 status, age in years and sex. Overall study results and their limits: The amount of clinical and demographic metadata varied by source and participant and was provided uncurated.

The collaborating institutions used their own protocols to collect whole blood in K2EDTA tubes. For TCRbeta analysis, collaborators shipped samples in one of three forms: frozen whole blood, isolated PBMCs, or DNA extracted from either of those sample types. Spanning cysteine to phenylalanine, the CDR3 consists of 16 amino acids. Only the CDR3 DNA is retained, 48 bases long and in frame from the first base. In the germline V gene, CDR1 corresponds to SGHTA and CDR2 to FQGNSA. Deletion took 1 base off V and 6 bases off J, with a span of 15 bases between the germline ends. With respect to this clone: Its antigen is still unknown. No clone much larger than this one lies a single base away; base qualities are absent.

TCRbeta CDR3 regions were amplified from genomic DNA using the immunoSEQ Assay, a bias-controlled multiplex PCR. Concerning the study's data processing: The number of nucleated cells in each sample was estimated by amplification of reference gene primers within the assay. To quantify the absolute abundance of each unique TCRbeta CDR3 rearrangement, sequence reads were collapsed and filtered. For each sample, productive Simpson clonality was calculated as the square root of Simpson's diversity index over productive rearrangements. The immuneACCESS repertoire file appears here via TCRdb, limited to in-frame rearrangements. These files lack a portion of the clones; in checked studies, under half of the deficit traces to unresolved V genes, and the cause of the others is not known. The V and J calls and clone size come from that table; D and trimming were worked out from the DNA. Counted in this sample were roughly 86,000 clones; approximately 83% of them appeared once. The biggest ten clones account for around 6.6% of the sample.

The chain was built from TRBV7-2 and TRBJ2-2; the D region possibly corresponds to TRBD1 (6 bases align). The source of this sequence is a man aged 55 to 70 with acute or convalescent COVID-19. Sequencing was carried out using peripheral blood. For the CDR3, the sequence is CASSLEPGVVSGELFF. The DNA sequence follows: TGTGCCAGCAGCTTAGAACCAGGGGTCGTATCCGGGGAGCTGTTTTTT.